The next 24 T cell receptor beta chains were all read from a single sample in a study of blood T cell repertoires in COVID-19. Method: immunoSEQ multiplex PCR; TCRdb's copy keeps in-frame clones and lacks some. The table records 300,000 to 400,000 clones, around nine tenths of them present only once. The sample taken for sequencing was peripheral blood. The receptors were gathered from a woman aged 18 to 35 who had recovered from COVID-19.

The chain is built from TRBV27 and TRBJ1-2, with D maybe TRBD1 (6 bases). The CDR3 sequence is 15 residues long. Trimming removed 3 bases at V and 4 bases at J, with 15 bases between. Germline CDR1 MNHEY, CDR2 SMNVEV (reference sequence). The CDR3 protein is CASSFQSTGFYGYTF. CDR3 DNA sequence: TGTGCCAGCAGTTTTCAATCGACAGGATTCTATGGCTACACCTTC.

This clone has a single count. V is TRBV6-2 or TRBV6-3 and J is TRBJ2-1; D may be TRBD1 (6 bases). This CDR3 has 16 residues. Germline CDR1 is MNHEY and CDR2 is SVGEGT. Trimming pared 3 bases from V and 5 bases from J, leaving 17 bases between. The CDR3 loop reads CASSYYGAAGDNEQFF. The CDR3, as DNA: TGTGCCAGCAGTTATTACGGCGCGGCAGGGGACAATGAGCAGTTCTTC.

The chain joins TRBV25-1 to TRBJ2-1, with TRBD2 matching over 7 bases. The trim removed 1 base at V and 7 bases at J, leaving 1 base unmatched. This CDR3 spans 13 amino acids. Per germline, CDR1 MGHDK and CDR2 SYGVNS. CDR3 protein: CASSEWEGNEQFF. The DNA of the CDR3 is TGTGCCAGCAGTGAATGGGAGGGTAATGAGCAGTTCTTC.

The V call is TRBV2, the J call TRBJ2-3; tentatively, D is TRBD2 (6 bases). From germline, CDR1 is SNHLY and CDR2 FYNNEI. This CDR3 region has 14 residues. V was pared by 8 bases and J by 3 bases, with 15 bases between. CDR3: CASGEAVKTDTQYF. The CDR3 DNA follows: TGTGCCAGCGGGGAGGCGGTAAAGACAGATACGCAGTATTTT. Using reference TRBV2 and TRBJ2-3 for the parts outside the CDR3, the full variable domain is EPEVTQTPSHQVTQMGQEVILRCVPISNHLYFYWYRQILGQKVEFLVSFYNNEISEKSEIFDDQFSVERPDGSNFTLKIRSTKLEDSAMYFCASGEAVKTDTQYFGPGTRLTVL.

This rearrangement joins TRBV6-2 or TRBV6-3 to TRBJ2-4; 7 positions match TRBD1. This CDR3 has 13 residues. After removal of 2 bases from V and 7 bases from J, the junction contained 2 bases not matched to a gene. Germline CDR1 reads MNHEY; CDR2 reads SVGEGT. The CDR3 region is CASSYGTVNIQYF. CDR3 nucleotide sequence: TGTGCCAGCAGTTACGGGACAGTGAACATTCAGTACTTC.

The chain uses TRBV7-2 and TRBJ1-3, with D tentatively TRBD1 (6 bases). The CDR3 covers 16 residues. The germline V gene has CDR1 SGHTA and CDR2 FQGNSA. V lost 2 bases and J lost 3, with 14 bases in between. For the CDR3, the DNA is TGTGCCAGCAGCTTACCTACAGGGATTTATGGAAACACCATATATTTT. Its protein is CASSLPTGIYGNTIYF. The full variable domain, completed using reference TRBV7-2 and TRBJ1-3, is GAGVSQSPSNKVTEKGKDVELRCDPISGHTALYWYRQSLGQGLEFLIYFQGNSAPDKSGLPSDRFSAERTGGSVSTLTIQRTQQEDSAVYLCASSLPTGIYGNTIYFGEGSWLTVV.

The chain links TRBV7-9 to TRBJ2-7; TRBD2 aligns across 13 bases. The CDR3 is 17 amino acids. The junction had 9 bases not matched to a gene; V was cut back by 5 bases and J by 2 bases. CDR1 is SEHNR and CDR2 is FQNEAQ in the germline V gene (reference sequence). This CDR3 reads CASSLSGTSGVTYEQYV. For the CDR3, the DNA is TGTGCCAGCAGCCTATCCGGGACTAGCGGGGTTACCTACGAGCAGTACGTC.

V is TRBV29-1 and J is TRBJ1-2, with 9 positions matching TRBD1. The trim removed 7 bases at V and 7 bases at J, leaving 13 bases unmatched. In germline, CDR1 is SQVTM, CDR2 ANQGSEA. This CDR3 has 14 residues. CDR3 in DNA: TGCAGCGCCGACAGGGGGGTCTATAGAGGTGGCTACACCTTC. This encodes CSADRGVYRGGYTF.

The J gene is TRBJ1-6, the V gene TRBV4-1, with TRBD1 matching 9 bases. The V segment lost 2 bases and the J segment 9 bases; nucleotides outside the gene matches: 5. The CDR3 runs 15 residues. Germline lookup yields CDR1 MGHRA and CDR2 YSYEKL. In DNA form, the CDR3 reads TGCGCCAGCAGCCAAAACAGGGGGCTCAGTTCACCCCTCCACTTT. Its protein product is CASSQNRGLSSPLHF.

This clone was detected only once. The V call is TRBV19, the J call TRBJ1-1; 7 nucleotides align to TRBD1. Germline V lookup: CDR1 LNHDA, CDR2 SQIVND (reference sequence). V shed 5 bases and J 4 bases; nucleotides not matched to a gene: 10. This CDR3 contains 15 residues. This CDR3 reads CASSARQGRGTEAFF. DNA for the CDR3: TGTGCCAGTAGTGCTCGACAGGGTAGGGGCACTGAAGCTTTCTTT.

CDR3: CASSLGTGVDGELFF. The CDR3 coding sequence is TGTGCCAGCAGCCTCGGGACAGGGGTAGACGGGGAGCTGTTTTTT. The V gene is TRBV11-3, the J gene TRBJ2-2; the match to TRBD1 covers 10 bases. CDR1 is SGHNT and CDR2 is YENEEA in the germline V gene. Germline trimming cut 5 bases from V and 7 bases from J; bases unmatched to any gene: 7. This CDR3 contains 15 residues.

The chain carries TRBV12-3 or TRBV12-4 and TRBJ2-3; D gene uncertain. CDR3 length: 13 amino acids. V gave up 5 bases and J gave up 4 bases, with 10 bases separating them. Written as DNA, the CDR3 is TGTGCCAGCAGTGCCAGGAACGCAGATACGCAGTATTTT. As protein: CASSARNADTQYF.

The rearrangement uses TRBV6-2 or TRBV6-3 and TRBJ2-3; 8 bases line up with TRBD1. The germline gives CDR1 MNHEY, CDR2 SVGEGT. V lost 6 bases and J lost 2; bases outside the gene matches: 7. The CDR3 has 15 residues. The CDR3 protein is CASSDRGFSTDTQYF. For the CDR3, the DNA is TGTGCCAGCAGCGACAGGGGATTCTCCACAGATACGCAGTATTTT.

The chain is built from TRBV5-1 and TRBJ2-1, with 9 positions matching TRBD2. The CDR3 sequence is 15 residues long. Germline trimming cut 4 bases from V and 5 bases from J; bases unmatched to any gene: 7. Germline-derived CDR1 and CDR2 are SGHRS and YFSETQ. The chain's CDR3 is CASSPAGGPNNEQFF. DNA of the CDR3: TGCGCCAGCAGCCCGGCGGGAGGGCCAAACAATGAGCAGTTCTTC. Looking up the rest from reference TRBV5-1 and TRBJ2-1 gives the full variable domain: KAGVTQTPRYLIKTRGQQVTLSCSPISGHRSVSWYQQTPGQGLQFLFEYFSETQRNKGNFPGRFSGRQFSNSRSEMNVSTLELGDSALYLCASSPAGGPNNEQFFGPGTRLTVL.

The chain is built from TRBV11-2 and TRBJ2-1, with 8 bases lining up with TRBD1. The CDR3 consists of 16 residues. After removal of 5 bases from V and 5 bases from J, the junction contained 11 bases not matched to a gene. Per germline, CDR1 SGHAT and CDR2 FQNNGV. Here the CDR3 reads CASSQKLTGVNNEQFF. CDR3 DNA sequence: TGTGCCAGCAGCCAAAAACTGACAGGGGTGAACAATGAGCAGTTCTTC.

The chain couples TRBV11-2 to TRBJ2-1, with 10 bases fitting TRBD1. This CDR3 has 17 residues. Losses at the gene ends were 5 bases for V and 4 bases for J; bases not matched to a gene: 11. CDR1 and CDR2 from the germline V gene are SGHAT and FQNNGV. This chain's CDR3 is CASSITLGQGKYNEQFF. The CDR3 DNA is TGTGCCAGCAGCATTACTTTGGGACAGGGGAAGTACAATGAGCAGTTCTTC.

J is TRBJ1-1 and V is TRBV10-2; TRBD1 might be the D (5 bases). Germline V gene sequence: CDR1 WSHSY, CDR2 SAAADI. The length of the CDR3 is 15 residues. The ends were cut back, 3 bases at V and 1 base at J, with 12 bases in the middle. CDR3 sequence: CASSDPGGENTEAFF. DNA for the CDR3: TGCGCCAGCAGTGACCCCGGAGGGGAGAACACTGAAGCTTTCTTT.

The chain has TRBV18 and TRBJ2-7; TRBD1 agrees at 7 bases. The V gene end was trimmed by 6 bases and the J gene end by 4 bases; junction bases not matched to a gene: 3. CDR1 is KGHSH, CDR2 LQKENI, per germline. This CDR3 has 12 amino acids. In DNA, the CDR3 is TGTGCCAGCTCGTACAGGGGTTACGAGCAGTACGTC. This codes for CASSYRGYEQYV.

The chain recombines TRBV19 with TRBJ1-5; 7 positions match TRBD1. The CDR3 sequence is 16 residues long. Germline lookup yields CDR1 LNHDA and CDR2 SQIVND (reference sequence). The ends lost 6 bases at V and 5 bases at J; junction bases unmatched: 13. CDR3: CASSSRAGGGYQPQHF. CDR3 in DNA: TGTGCCAGTAGCTCGAGGGCAGGGGGAGGTTATCAGCCCCAGCATTTT.

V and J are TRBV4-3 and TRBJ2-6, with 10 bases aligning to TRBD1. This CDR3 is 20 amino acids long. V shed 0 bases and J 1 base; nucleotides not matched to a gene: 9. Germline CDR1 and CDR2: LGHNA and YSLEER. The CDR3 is CASSQDLGQGDVSGANVLTF. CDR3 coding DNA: TGCGCCAGCAGCCAAGATCTCGGACAGGGGGACGTTTCTGGGGCCAACGTCCTGACTTTC.

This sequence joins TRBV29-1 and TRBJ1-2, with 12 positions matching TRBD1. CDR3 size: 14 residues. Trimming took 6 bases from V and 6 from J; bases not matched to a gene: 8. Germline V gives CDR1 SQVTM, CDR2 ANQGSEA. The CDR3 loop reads CSVVGTGGADGYTF. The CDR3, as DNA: TGCAGCGTCGTCGGGACAGGGGGCGCGGATGGCTACACCTTC.

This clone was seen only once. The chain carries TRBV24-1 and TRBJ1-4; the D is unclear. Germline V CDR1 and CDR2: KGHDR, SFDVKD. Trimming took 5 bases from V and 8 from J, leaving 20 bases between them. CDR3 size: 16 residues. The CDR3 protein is CATSASEGQLGEKLFF. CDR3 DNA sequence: TGTGCCACCAGTGCCTCGGAGGGTCAGCTCGGGGAAAAACTGTTTTTT.

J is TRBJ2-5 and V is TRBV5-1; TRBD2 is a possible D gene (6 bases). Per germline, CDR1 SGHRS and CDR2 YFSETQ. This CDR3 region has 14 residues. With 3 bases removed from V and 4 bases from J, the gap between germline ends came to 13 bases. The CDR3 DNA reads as TGCGCCAGCAGCTCCGCGGGACTCTCAGAGACCCAGTACTTC. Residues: CASSSAGLSETQYF.

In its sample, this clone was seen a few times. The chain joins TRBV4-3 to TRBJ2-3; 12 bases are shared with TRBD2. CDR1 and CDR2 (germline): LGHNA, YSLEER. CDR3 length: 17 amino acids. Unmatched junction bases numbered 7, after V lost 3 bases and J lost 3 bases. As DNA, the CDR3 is TGCGCCAGCAGCCACGTACTAGCGGGAGGTTCTACAGATACGCAGTATTTT. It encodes CASSHVLAGGSTDTQYF.